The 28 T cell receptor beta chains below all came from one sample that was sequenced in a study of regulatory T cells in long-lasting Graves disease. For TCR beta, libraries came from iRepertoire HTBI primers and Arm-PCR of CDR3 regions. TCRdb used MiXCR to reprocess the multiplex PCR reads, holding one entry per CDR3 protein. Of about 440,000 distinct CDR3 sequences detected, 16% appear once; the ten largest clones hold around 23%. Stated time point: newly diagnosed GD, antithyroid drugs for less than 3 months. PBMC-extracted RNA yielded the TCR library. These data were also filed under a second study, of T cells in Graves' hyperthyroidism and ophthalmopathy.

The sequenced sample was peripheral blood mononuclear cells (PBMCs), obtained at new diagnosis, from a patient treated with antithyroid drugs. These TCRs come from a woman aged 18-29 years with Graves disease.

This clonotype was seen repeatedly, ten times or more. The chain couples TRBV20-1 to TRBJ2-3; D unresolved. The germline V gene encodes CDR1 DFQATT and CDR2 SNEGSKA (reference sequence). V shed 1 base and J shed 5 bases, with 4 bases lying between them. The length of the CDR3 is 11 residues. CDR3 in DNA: TGCAGTGCTAGAGGCGGAGATACGCAGTATTTT. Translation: CSARGGDTQYF.

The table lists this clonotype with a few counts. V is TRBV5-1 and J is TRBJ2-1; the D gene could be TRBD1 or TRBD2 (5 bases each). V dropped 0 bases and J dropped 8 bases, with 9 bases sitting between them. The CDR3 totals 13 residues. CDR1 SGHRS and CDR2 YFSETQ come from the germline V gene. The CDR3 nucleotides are TGCGCCAGCAGCTTGGGAGGGGTCGATGAGCAGTTCTTC. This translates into CASSLGGVDEQFF.

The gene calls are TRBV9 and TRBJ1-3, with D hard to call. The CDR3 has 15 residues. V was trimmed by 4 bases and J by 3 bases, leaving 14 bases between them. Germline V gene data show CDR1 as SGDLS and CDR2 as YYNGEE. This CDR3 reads CASSSYHGVGNTIYF. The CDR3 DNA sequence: TGTGCCAGCAGCTCCTACCACGGGGTTGGAAACACCATATATTTT.

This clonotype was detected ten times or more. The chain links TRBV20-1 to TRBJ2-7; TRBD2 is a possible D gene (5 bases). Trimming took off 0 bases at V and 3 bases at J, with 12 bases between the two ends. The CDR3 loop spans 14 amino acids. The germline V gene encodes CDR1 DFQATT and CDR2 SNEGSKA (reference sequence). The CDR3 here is CSAREVAGHYEQYF. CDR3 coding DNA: TGCAGTGCTAGAGAGGTTGCGGGCCACTACGAGCAGTACTTC.

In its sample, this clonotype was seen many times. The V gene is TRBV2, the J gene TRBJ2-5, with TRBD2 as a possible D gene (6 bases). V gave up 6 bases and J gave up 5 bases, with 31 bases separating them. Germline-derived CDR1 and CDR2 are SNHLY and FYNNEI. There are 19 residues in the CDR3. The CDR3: CASSLLGSGRAPRGETQYF. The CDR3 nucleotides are TGTGCCAGCAGCCTCCTGGGTAGCGGCCGGGCCCCTCGTGGTGAGACCCAGTACTTC.

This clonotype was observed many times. The CDR3 region is CASRSGLVLQFF. CDR3 nucleotides: TGTGCCAGCAGATCAGGACTAGTTTTGCAGTTCTTC. The chain carries TRBV28 and TRBJ2-1, with 7 nucleotides matching TRBD2. V lost 6 bases to trimming and J lost 12 bases; unmatched junction nucleotides: 8. Germline assignment: CDR1 MDHEN and CDR2 SYDVKM. The CDR3 extends over 12 amino acids.

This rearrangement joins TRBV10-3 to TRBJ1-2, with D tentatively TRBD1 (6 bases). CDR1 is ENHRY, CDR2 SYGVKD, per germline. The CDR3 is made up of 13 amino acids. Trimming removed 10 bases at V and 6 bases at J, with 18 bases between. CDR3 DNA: TGTGCCACCAGGGTCAGGGGCTTGGATGGCTACACCTTC. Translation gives CATRVRGLDGYTF.

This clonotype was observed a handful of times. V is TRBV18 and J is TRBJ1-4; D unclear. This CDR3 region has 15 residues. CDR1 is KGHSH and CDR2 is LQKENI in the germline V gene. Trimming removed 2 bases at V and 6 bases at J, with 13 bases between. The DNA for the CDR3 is TGTGCCAGCTCACCAGTTAAAGGTCGGGATGAAAAACTGTTTTTT. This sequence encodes CASSPVKGRDEKLFF.

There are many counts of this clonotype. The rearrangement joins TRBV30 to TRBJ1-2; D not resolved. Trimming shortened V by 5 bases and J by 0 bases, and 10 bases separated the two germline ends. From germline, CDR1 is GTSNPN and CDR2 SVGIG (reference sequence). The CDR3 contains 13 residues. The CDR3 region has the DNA TGTGCCTGGTATGAAGATCCTAACTATGGCTACACCTTC. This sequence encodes CAWYEDPNYGYTF.

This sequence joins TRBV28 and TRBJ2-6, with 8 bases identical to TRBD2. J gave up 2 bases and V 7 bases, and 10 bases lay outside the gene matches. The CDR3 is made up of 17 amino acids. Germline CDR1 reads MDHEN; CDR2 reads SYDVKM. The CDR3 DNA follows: TGTGCCAGCACCTTGGACGGGGGGGTAACTGGGGCCAACGTCCTGACTTTC. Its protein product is CASTLDGGVTGANVLTF.

The CDR3 DNA is TGTGCCAGCAGTGACACAGGGACTGGAAACACCATATATTTT. It specifies CASSDTGTGNTIYF. The V and J genes are TRBV6-1 and TRBJ1-3; TRBD1 might be the D (6 bases). The CDR3 sequence is 14 residues long. Germline lookup yields CDR1 MNHNS and CDR2 SASEGT. V gave up 3 bases and J gave up 2 bases, with 8 bases separating them.

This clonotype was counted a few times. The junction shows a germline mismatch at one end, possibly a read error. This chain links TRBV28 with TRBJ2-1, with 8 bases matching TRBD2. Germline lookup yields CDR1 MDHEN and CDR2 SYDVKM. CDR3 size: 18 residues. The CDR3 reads CTSSLWGTSGRLGNEQFF. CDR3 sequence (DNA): TGTACCAGCAGTTTATGGGGGACTAGTGGGAGACTAGGCAATGAGCAGTTCTTC.

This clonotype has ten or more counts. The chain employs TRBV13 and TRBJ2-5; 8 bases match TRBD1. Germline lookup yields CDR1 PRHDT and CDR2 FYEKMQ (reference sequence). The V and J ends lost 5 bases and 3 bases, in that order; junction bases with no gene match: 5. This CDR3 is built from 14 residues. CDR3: CASSGQDREETQYF. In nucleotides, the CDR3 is TGTGCCAGCAGCGGACAGGACAGGGAAGAGACCCAGTACTTC.

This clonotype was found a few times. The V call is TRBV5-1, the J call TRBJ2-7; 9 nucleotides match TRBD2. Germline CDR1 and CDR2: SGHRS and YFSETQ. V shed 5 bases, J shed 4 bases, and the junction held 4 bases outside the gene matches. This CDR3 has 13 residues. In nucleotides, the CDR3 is TGCGCCAGCAGTGGGACTAGCAGGTACGAGCAGTACTTC. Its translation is CASSGTSRYEQYF.

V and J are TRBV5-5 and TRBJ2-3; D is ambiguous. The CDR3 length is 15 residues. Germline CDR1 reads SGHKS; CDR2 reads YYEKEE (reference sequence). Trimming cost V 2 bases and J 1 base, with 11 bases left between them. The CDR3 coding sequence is TGTGCCAGCAGCTTCGAGCCTATGGGCACAGATACGCAGTATTTT. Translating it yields CASSFEPMGTDTQYF.

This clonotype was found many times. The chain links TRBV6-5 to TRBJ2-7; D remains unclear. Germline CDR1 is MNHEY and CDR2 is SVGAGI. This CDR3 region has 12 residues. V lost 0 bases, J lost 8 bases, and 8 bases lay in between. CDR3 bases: TGTGCCAGCAGTTACTCAAGTGGGCAGCAGTACTTC. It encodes CASSYSSGQQYF.

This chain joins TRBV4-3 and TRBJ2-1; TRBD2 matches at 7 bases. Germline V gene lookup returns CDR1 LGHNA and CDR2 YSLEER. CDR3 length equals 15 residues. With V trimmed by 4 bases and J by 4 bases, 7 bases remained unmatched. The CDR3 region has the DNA TGCGCCAGCAGCCCCGAGCGGGACCAATACAATGAGCAGTTCTTC. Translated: CASSPERDQYNEQFF.

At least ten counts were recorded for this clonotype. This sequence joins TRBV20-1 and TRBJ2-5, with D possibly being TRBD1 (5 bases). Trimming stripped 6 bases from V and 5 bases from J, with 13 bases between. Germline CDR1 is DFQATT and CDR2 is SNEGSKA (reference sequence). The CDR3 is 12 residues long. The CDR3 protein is CSAEQEPETQYF. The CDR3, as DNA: TGCAGTGCAGAACAGGAGCCGGAGACCCAGTACTTC.

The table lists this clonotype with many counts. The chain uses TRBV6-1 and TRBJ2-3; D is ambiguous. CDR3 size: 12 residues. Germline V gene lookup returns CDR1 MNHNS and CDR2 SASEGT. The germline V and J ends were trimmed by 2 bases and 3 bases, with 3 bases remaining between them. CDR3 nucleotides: TGTGCCAGCAGTGAATGGACAGATACGCAGTATTTT. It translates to CASSEWTDTQYF.

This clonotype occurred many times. CDR3: CASSATDRGLEEQYF. The CDR3 DNA follows: TGTGCCAGCAGTGCTACGGACAGGGGGCTAGAGGAGCAGTACTTC. This sequence joins TRBV12-3 or TRBV12-4 and TRBJ2-7; 11 nucleotides match TRBD1. The J segment lost 7 bases and the V segment lost 5 bases, leaving 10 bases of the junction unmatched. The CDR3 covers 15 residues.

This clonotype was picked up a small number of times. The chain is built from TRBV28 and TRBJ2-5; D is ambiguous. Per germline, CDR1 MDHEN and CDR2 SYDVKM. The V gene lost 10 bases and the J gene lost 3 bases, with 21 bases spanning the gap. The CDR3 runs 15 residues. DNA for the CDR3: TGTGCCACCCTACCTGGGCACCCCTACAAAGAGACCCAGTACTTC. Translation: CATLPGHPYKETQYF.

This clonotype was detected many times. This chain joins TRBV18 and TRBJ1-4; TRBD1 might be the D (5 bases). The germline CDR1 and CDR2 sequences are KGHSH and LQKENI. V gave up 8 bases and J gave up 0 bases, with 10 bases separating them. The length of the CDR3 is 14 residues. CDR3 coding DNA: TGTGCCAGCAGCCAGGGAGCAACTAATGAAAAACTGTTTTTT. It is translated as CASSQGATNEKLFF.

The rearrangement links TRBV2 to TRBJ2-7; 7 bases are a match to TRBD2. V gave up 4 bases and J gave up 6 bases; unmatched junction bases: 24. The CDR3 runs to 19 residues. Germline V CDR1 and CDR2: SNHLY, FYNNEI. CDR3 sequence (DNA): TGTGCCAGCAGTGGAGTTGGAAGAGGCCTAGCGGAGGACCTCTCCGAGCAGTACTTC. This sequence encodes CASSGVGRGLAEDLSEQYF.

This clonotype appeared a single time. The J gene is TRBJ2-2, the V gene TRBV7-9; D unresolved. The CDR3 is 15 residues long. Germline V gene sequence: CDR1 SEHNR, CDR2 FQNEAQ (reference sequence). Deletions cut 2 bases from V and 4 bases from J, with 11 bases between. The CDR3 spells CASSLKPGSTGELFF. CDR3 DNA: TGTGCCAGCAGCTTAAAACCAGGCAGCACCGGGGAGCTGTTTTTT.

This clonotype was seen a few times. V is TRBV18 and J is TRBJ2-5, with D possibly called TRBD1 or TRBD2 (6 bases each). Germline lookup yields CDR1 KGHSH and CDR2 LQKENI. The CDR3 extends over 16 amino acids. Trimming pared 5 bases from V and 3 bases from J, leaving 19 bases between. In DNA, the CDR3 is TGTGCCAGCTCAGACGAACTAGGGGGGAATGAAGAGACCCAGTACTTC. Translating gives CASSDELGGNEETQYF.

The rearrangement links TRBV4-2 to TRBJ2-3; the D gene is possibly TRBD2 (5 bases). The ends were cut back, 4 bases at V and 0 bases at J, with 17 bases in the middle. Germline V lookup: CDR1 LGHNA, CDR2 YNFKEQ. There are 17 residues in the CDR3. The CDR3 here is CASSPGTSGTSTDTQYF. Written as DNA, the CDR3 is TGTGCCAGCAGCCCCGGTACCAGCGGAACTAGCACAGATACGCAGTATTTT.

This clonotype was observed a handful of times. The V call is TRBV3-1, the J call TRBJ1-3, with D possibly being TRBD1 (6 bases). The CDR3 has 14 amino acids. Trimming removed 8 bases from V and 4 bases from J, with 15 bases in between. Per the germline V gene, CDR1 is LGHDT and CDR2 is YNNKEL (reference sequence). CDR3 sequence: CASLGTQTGNTIYF. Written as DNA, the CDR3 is TGTGCCAGCCTCGGGACACAGACAGGAAACACCATATATTTT.

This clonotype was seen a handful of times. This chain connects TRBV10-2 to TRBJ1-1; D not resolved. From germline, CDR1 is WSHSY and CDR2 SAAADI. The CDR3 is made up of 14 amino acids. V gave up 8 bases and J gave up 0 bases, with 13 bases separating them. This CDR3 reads CASETGALNTEAFF. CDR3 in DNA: TGCGCCAGCGAAACGGGAGCACTGAACACTGAAGCTTTCTTT.